The T cell receptor (beta chain) under discussion was sequenced for a study of prognosis after radiotherapy for stage I lung cancer. Overall study: Individuals with stage I non-small cell lung cancer joined the cohort between 2018 and early 2019. Among the non-small cell lung cancer patients, all were considered medically inoperable. Distant metastases struck a few patients a median of 7 months after radiotherapy; 15 showed no significant progression.

Notes on this clonotype: It may be a read error: a sequence one base away is much more abundant.

CDR3 length: 17 amino acids. Germline CDR1 MDHEN, CDR2 SYDVKM. The ends lost 2 bases at V and 2 bases at J; junction bases unmatched: 8. Two-round multiplex PCR amplified TCR beta CDR3 from genomic DNA. Amplification in first-round PCR relied on primers specific to each TRBV and TRBJ gene. TCRdb re-derived calls from the multiplex PCR reads in MiXCR, one entry per CDR3 protein. This sample yields about 51,000 distinct CDR3 sequences, of which about 32% are seen a single time; approximately 8.3% belongs to the top ten. Sequencing used PBMCs, obtained before or after stereotactic body radiation therapy (not recorded which). This sequence was found in a donor over 45 with non-small cell lung cancer. The chain joins TRBV28 to TRBJ2-5; 10 positions agree with TRBD2. This chain's CDR3 is CASSLTAGGQNQETQYF. As DNA, the CDR3 is TGTGCCAGCAGTTTAACAGCGGGAGGGCAGAATCAAGAGACCCAGTACTTC.